This T cell receptor beta chain was sequenced in a study of T cell repertoires in cytomegalovirus infection. The study, taken as a whole, reports: There were HLA-C-restricted CMV-specific TCR beta clonotypes dominating the ex vivo response.

Germline V lookup: CDR1 SGHVS, CDR2 FQNEAQ. This CDR3 comprises 14 residues. The germline V and J ends were trimmed by 5 bases and 10 bases, with 17 bases remaining between them. This clonotype was detected many times. The antigen remains unidentified. TCRdb ran MiXCR on the reads and lists one entry per CDR3 protein. The sample comprises a few hundred thousand distinct CDR3 sequences, 9% to 9.5% of which are singletons, and approximately 4.7% rests with the top ten. Source material: PBMCs. The chain employs TRBV7-8 and TRBJ1-4; D gene uncertain. The receptor comes from a human donor in good health (CMV status not recorded). Some clones in this sample may be carry-over from other donors' samples. This chain's CDR3 is CASSTSSGKGKLFF. The CDR3 coding sequence is TGTGCCAGCAGCACCTCGAGTGGGAAGGGAAAACTGTTTTTT.